What follows describes a single TCR beta chain. Antigen specificity is unknown. The source of the sample is a study of CD8+CD57+ T cells in acquired aplastic anemia. Study-wide results and caveats: The study identified 25 to 30 CD8+ CDR3 sequences shared by patients and controls.

The patients chosen for sequencing had shown expansion of CD8+CD57+ cells (detected by flow cytometry). In germline, CDR1 is LNHNV, CDR2 YYDKDF (reference sequence). CDR3 length equals 14 residues. The ends lost 9 bases at V and 6 bases at J; junction bases unmatched: 8. The study profiled TCR beta VDJ and CDR3 using genomic DNA as template. MiXCR, run by TCRdb on the reads, gives a single entry per CDR3 protein. The sample consists of 150,000 to 200,000 distinct CDR3 sequences, 40% to 50% of them appearing once. The specimen sequenced was sorted CD4+, CD8+, or CD8+CD57+ T cells (not recorded which) from PBMCs. V usage is TRBV15 and J usage is TRBJ2-2; 9 nucleotides match TRBD1. This TCR came from a human donor with aplastic anemia. The CDR3 nucleotides read TGTGCCACGTCGCCGGACAGGGGTTCCGGGGAGCTGTTTTTT. Translated: CATSPDRGSGELFF.